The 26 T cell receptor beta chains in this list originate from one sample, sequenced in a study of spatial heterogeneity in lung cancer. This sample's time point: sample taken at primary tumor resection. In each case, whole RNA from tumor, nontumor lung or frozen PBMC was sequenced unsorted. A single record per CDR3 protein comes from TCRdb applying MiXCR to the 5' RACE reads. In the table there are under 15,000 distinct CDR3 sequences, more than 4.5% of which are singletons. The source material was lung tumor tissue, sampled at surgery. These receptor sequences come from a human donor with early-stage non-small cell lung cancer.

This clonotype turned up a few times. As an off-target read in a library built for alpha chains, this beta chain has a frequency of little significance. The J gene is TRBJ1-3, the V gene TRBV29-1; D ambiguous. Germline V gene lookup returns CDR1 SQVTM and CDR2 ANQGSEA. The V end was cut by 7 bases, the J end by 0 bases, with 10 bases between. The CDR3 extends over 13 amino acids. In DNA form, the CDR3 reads TGCAGCGCCAGGATTTTCTCTGGAAACACCATATATTTT. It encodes CSARIFSGNTIYF.

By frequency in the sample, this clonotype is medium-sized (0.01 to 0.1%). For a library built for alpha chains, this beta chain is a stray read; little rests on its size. The CDR3 nucleotides read TGTGCCAGCAGTGGGGACAGCGTTCAGTACAATGAGCAGTTCTTC. Its translation is CASSGDSVQYNEQFF. This chain links TRBV2 with TRBJ2-1; 7 bases map to TRBD1. The V and J ends lost 4 bases and 4 bases, in that order; junction bases with no gene match: 7. This CDR3 comprises 15 residues. Germline V gene data show CDR1 as SNHLY and CDR2 as FYNNEI.

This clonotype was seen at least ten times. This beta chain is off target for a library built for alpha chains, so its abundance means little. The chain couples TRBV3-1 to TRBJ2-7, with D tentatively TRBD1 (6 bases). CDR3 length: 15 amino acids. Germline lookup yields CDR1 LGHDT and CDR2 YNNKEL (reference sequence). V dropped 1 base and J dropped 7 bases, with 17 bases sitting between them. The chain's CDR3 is CASSQGSGQSGEQYF. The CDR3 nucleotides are TGTGCCAGCAGCCAAGGGTCTGGACAGTCCGGTGAGCAGTACTTC.

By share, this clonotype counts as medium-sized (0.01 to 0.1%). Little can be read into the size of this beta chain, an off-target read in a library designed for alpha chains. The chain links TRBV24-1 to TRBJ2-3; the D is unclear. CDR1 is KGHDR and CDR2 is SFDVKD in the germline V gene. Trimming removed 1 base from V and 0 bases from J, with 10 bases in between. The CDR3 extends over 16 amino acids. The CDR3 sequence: CATSDFTGPSTDTQYF. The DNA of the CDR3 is TGTGCCACCAGTGATTTTACCGGTCCTAGCACAGATACGCAGTATTTT.

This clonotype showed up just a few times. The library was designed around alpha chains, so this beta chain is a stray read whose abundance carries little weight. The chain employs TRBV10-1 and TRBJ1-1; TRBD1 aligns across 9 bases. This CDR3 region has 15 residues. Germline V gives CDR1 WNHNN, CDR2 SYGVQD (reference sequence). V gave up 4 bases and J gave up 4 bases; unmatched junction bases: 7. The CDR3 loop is CASSGDRDIVTEAFF. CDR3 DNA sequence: TGCGCCAGCAGTGGGGACAGGGATATAGTCACTGAAGCTTTCTTT.

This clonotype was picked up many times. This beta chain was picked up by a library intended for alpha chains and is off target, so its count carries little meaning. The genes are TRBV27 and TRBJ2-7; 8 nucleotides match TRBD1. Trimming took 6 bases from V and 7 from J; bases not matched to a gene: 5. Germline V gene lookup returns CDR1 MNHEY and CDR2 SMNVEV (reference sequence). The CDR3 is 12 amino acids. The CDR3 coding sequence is TGTGCCAGCAGGGACAGGGTGAGGGAGCAGTACTTC. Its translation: CASRDRVREQYF.

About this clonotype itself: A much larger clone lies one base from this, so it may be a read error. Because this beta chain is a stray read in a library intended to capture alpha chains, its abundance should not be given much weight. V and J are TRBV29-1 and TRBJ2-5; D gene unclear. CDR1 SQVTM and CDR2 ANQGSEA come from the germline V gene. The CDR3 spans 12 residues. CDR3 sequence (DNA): TGCTCCACCCGGGCCAGCCAAGAGAACCAGTACTTC. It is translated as CSTRASQENQYF.

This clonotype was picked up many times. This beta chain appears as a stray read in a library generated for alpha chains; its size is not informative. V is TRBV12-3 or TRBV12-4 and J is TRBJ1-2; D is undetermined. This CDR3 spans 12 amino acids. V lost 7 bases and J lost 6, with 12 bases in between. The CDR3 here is CASTLGQNGYTF. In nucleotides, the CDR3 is TGTGCCAGCACCTTAGGGCAGAATGGCTACACCTTC.

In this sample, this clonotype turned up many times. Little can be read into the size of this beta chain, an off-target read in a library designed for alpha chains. The CDR3 is CASKHQGGGRDEQFF. In DNA form, the CDR3 reads TGTGCCAGCAAGCACCAGGGAGGGGGTAGGGATGAGCAGTTCTTC. The chain links TRBV6-1 to TRBJ2-1; perhaps TRBD2 as D (7 bases). CDR1 is MNHNS, CDR2 SASEGT, per germline. The CDR3 loop spans 15 amino acids. V lost 7 bases and J lost 8, with 21 bases in between.

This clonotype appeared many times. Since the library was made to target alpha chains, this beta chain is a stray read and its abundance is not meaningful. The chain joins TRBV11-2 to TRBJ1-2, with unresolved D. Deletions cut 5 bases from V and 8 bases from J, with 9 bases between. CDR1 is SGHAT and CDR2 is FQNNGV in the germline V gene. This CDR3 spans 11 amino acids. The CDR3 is CASSPAQGYTF. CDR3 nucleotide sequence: TGTGCCAGCAGCCCCGCTCAAGGCTACACCTTC.

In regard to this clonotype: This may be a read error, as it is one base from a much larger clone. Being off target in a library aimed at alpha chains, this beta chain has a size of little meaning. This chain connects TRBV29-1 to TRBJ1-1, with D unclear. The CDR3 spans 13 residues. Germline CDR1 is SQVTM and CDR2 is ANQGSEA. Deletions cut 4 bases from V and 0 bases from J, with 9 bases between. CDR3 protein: CSVGQQMNTEAFF. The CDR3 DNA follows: TGCAGCGTTGGACAACAGATGAACACTGAAGCTTTCTTT. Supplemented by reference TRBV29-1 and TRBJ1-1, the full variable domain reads SAVISQKPSRDICQRGTSLTIQCQVDSQVTMMFWYRQQPGQSLTLIATANQGSEATYESGFVIDKFPISRPNLTFSTLTVSNMSPEDSSIYLCSVGQQMNTEAFFGQGTRLTVV.

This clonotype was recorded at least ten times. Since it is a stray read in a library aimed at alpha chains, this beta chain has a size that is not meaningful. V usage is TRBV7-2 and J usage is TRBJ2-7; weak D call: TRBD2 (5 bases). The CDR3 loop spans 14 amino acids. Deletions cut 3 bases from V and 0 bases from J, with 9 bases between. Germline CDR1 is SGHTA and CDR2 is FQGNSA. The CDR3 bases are TGTGCCAGCAGCTTTTCCCGGGACTCCTACGAGCAGTACTTC. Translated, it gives CASSFSRDSYEQYF.

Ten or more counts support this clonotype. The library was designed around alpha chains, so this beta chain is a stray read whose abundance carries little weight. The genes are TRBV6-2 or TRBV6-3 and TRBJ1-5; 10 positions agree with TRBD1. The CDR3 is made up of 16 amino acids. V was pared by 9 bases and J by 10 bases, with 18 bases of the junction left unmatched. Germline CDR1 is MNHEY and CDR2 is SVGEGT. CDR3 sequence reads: CASCRDRGLFFTPQHF. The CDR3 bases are TGTGCCAGTTGCCGGGACAGGGGACTCTTTTTTACTCCCCAGCATTTT.

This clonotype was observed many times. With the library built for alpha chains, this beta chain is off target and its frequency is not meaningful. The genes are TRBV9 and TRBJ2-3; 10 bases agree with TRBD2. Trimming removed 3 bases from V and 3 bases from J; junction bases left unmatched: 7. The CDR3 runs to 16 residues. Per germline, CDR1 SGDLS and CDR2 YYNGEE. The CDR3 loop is CASSAGLAALTDTQYF. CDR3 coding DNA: TGTGCCAGCAGCGCAGGACTAGCGGCGCTAACAGATACGCAGTATTTT.

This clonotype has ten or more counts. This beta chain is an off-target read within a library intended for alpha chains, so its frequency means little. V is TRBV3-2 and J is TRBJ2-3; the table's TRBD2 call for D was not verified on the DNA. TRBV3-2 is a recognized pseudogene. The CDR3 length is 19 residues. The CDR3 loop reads CASSQVATSGILITDTQYF. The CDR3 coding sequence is TGTGCCAGCAGCCAAGTTGCGACTAGCGGGATCCTTATCACAGATACGCAGTATTTT.

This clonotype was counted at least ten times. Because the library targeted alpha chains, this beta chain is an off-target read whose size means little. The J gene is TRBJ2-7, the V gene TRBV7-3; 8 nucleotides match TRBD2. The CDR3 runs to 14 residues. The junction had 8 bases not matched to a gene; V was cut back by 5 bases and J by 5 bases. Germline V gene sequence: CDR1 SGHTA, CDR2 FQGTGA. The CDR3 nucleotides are TGTGCCAGCAGCCCAGCGGGGGCTACGGACGAGCAGTACTTC. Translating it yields CASSPAGATDEQYF.

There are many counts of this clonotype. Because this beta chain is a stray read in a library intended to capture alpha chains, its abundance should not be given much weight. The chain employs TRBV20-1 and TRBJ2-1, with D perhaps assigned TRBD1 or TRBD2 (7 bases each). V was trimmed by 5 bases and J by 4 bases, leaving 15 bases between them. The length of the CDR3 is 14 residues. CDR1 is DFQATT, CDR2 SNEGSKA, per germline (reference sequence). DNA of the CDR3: TGCAGTGCTCCAGGGGGGGTCCGATACAATGAGCAGTTCTTC. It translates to CSAPGGVRYNEQFF.

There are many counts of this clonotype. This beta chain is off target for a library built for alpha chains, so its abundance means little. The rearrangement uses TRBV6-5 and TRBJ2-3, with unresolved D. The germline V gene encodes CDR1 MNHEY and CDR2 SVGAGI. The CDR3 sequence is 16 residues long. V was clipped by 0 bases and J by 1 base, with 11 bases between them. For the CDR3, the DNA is TGTGCCAGCAGTTACTCGTATATAGAGGGCACAGATACGCAGTATTTT. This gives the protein CASSYSYIEGTDTQYF.

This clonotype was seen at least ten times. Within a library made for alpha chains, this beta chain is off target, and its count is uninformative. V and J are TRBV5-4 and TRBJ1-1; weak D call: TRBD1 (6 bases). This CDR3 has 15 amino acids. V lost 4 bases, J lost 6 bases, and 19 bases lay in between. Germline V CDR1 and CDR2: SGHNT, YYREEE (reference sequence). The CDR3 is CASSDGQPGRAEAFF. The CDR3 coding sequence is TGTGCCAGCAGCGACGGACAGCCGGGTAGAGCTGAAGCTTTCTTT.

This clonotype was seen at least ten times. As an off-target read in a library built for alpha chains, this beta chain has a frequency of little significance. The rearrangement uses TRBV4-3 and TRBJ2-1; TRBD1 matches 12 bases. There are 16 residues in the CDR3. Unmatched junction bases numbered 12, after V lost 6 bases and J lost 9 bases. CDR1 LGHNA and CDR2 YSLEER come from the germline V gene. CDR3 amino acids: CASSHTGTGGRGEQFF. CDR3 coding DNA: TGCGCCAGCAGTCATACCGGGACAGGGGGCAGGGGTGAGCAGTTCTTC.

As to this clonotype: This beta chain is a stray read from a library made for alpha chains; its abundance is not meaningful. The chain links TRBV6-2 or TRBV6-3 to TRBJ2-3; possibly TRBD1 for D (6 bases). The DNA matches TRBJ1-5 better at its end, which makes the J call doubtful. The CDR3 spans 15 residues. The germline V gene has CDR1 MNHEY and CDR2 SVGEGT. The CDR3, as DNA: TGTGCCAGCAGCCGTAGCGGGGGGGCCCCAGATACGCAGCATTTT. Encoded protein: CASSRSGGAPDTQHF.

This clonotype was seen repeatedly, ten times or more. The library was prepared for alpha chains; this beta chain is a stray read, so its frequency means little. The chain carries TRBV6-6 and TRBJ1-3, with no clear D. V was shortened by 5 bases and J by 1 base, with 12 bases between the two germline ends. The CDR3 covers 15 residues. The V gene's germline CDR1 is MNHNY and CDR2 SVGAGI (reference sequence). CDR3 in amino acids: CASSDLGSSGNTIYF. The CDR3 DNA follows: TGTGCCAGCAGTGACCTAGGATCGTCTGGAAACACCATATATTTT.

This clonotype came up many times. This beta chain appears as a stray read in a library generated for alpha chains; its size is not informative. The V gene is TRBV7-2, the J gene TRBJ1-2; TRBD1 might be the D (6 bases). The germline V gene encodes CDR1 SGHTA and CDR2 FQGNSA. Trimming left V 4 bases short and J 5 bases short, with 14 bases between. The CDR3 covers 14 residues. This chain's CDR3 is CASSSRTAAYGYTF. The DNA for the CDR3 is TGTGCCAGCAGCTCCCGGACAGCAGCTTATGGCTACACCTTC.

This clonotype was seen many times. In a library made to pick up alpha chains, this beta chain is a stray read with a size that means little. The CDR3 nucleotides read TGTGCCAGCTCAAGGGATAAGGGGCTCTCCTACAATGAGCAGTTCTTC. Translating gives CASSRDKGLSYNEQFF. The chain couples TRBV18 to TRBJ2-1; maybe TRBD1 (5 bases). Trimming removed 5 bases from V and 0 bases from J, with 14 bases in between. Germline CDR1 is KGHSH and CDR2 is LQKENI. There are 16 residues in the CDR3.

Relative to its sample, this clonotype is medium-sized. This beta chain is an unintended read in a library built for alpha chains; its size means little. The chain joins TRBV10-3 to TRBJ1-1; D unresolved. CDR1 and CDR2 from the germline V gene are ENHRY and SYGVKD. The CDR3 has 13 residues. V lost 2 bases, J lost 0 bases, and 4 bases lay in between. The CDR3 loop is CAISETLNTEAFF. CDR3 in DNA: TGTGCCATCAGTGAGACGCTGAACACTGAAGCTTTCTTT.

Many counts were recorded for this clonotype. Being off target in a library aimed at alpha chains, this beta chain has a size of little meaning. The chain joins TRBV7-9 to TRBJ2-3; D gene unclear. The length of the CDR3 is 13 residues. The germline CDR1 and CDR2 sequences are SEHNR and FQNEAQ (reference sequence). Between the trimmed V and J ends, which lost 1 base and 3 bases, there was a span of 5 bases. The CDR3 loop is CASSLVGTDTQYF. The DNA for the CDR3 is TGTGCCAGCAGCTTAGTCGGGACAGATACGCAGTATTTT.